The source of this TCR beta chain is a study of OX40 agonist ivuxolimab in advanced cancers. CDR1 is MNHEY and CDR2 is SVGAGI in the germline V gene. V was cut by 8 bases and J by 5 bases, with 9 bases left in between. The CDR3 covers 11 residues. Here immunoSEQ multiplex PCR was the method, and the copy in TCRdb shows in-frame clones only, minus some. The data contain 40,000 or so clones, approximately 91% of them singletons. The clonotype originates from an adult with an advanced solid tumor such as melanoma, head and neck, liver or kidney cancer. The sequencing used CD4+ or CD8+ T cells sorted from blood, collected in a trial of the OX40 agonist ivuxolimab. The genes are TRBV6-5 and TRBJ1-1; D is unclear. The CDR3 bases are TGTGCCAGCCTGAAAGGGACTGAAGCTTTCTTT. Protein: CASLKGTEAFF.